These 29 T cell receptor beta chains were all obtained from the same sample, sequenced in a study of lymphopenia after photon versus proton radiotherapy. Profiled with immunoSEQ multiplex PCR; TCRdb holds only in-frame clones, not every one. The sample records around 20,000 clones, around 90% being singletons. The sample consisted of peripheral blood, taken from a patient treated with photon-based radiotherapy. The receptors come from a man in his fifties or sixties with pancreatic cancer.

This clone was picked up one time. The chain has TRBV2 and TRBJ1-6; no clear D gene. Germline lookup yields CDR1 SNHLY and CDR2 FYNNEI. This CDR3 is 16 amino acids long. V lost 3 bases to trimming and J lost 0 bases, with 9 bases between them. The CDR3, as DNA: TGTGCCAGCAGTGACCGCGCGAGCTCCTATAATTCACCCCTCCACTTT. Encoded protein: CASSDRASSYNSPLHF.

This chain links TRBV4-1 with TRBJ2-7; D not resolved. The germline V and J ends were trimmed by 2 bases and 3 bases, with 8 bases remaining between them. CDR3 length: 13 residues. Per the germline V gene, CDR1 is MGHRA and CDR2 is YSYEKL. CDR3 sequence (DNA): TGCGCCAGCAGCCAATCCGGGTTCTACGAGCAGTACTTC. As protein: CASSQSGFYEQYF.

Regarding this clone: Other DNA sequences in this sample translate to the same CDR3. V and J are TRBV18 and TRBJ1-4; no clear D. Trimming shortened V by 3 bases and J by 7 bases, and 9 bases separated the two germline ends. The CDR3 spans 13 residues. Germline lookup yields CDR1 KGHSH and CDR2 LQKENI. CDR3 DNA: TGTGCCAGCTCACCCGGTCTTGGTGAAAAACTGTTTTTT. Its translation: CASSPGLGEKLFF. Based on the CDR3 plus reference TRBV18 and TRBJ1-4, the full variable domain is NAGVMQNPRHLVRRRGQEARLRCSPMKGHSHVYWYRQLPEEGLKFMVYLQKENIIDESGMPKERFSAEFPKEGPSILRIQQVVRGDSAAYFCASSPGLGEKLFFGSGTQLSVL.

The chain recombines TRBV7-3 with TRBJ1-2; the D is unclear. The CDR3 sequence is 13 residues long. Trimming took 2 bases from V and 2 from J, leaving 6 bases between them. Germline CDR1 SGHTA, CDR2 FQGTGA. DNA for the CDR3: TGTGCCAGCAGCTTACCGGGGAACTATGGCTACACCTTC. It codes for CASSLPGNYGYTF.

There are a few counts of this clone. The rearrangement joins TRBV5-1 to TRBJ2-7, with D possibly called TRBD1 or TRBD2 (5 bases each). CDR3 length: 15 amino acids. V shed 1 base and J shed 3 bases, with 14 bases lying between them. Germline CDR1 and CDR2: SGHRS and YFSETQ. The CDR3 coding sequence is TGCGCCAGCAGCTTGAAGTGGGACCGATACTACGAGCAGTACTTC. Protein sequence: CASSLKWDRYYEQYF.

This chain links TRBV25-1 with TRBJ1-5, with D tentatively TRBD1 (6 bases). The CDR3 consists of 15 residues. V was pared by 4 bases and J by 1 base, with 11 bases between. In germline, CDR1 is MGHDK, CDR2 SYGVNS. CDR3 loop: CASSVDSSSNQPQHF. In DNA, the CDR3 is TGTGCCAGCAGTGTGGACAGTTCCAGCAATCAGCCCCAGCATTTT.

The chain employs TRBV7-2 and TRBJ2-7, with D perhaps matching TRBD1 (5 bases). The CDR3 is 15 amino acids. The germline V gene encodes CDR1 SGHTA and CDR2 FQGNSA. Trimming left V 2 bases short and J 4 bases short, with 15 bases between. The CDR3 DNA is TGTGCCAGCAGCTTAAGTTCAGGGATTGGTTACGAGCAGTACTTC. Translation: CASSLSSGIGYEQYF.

This clone has a handful of counts. The V call is TRBV10-1, the J call TRBJ1-2; D ambiguous. The V end lost 6 bases, the J end lost 9 bases, and 14 bases lay between the germline ends. The CDR3 is 12 residues long. Germline CDR1 WNHNN, CDR2 SYGVQD (reference sequence). The DNA for the CDR3 is TGCGCCAGCAGCTACGATATGATGAGCTACACCTTC. Its translation: CASSYDMMSYTF.

The CDR3 bases are TGCGCCAGCAGCCAAGTTCTTTTCAGGAGCGGGAAGAATCAGCCCCAGCATTTT. This encodes CASSQVLFRSGKNQPQHF. The V call is TRBV4-3, the J call TRBJ1-5; D remains ambiguous. There are 18 residues in the CDR3. Germline V lookup: CDR1 LGHNA, CDR2 YSLEER. Deletions cut 1 base from V and 4 bases from J, with 20 bases between.

The chain is built from TRBV7-3 and TRBJ1-6, with D possibly matching TRBD1 (5 bases). The CDR3 contains 14 residues. The V gene's germline CDR1 is SGHTA and CDR2 FQGTGA. V was cut by 6 bases and J by 7 bases, with 13 bases left in between. CDR3 nucleotides: TGTGCCAGCAGAAGAACAGGAACCAATTCACCCCTCCACTTT. This sequence encodes CASRRTGTNSPLHF.

The rearrangement uses TRBV7-3 and TRBJ1-1, with D possibly TRBD1 on 5 matching bases. The CDR3 runs to 14 residues. The V gene's germline CDR1 is SGHTA and CDR2 FQGTGA. With 8 bases removed from V and 0 bases from J, the gap between germline ends came to 13 bases. CDR3 region: CASAPGGMNTEAFF. The DNA for the CDR3 is TGTGCCAGCGCCCCTGGGGGAATGAACACTGAAGCTTTCTTT.

The chain combines TRBV5-4 with TRBJ2-3, with 12 bases identical to TRBD2. This CDR3 has 17 residues. The ends lost 4 bases at V and 1 base at J; junction bases unmatched: 7. Germline V gives CDR1 SGHNT, CDR2 YYREEE (reference sequence). CDR3 region: CASSASGGAMGTDTQYF. The CDR3 DNA reads TGTGCCAGCAGCGCTAGCGGGGGGGCCATGGGCACAGATACGCAGTATTTT.

Details on this clone: One end of the junction is discordant with germline, which a read error may explain. V is TRBV7-9 and J is TRBJ2-2; D possibly corresponds to TRBD2 (5 bases). The CDR3 runs to 16 residues. Germline V CDR1 and CDR2: SEHNR, FQNEAQ (reference sequence). The CDR3: CASSLADTSNTGKLFF. As DNA, the CDR3 is TGTGCCAGCAGCTTAGCAGACACTTCGAACACCGGGAAGCTGTTTTTT.

The genes are TRBV5-4 and TRBJ2-2, with 9 bases that match TRBD2. J was trimmed by 1 base and V by 1 base; bases with no gene match: 5. From germline, CDR1 is SGHNT and CDR2 YYREEE (reference sequence). There are 17 residues in the CDR3. The CDR3 bases are TGTGCCAGCAGCTTGAAGTTACTAGCGGGGAACACCGGGGAGCTGTTTTTT. The encoded protein is CASSLKLLAGNTGELFF. Complete variable domain (other parts from reference TRBV5-4 and TRBJ2-2): ETGVTQSPTHLIKTRGQQVTLRCSSQSGHNTVSWYQQALGQGPQFIFQYYREEENGRGNFPPRFSGLQFPNYSSELNVNALELDDSALYLCASSLKLLAGNTGELFFGEGSRLTVL.

About this clone: Its ends do not fully match the called genes, so a read error is possible. The chain recombines TRBV7-9 with TRBJ1-2, with D maybe TRBD1 (5 bases). Germline assignment: CDR1 SEHNR and CDR2 FQNEAQ (reference sequence). The CDR3 covers 10 residues. CDR3 loop: CASSFGAEIF. The CDR3 DNA follows: TGTGCCAGCAGCTTCGGGGCAGAAATTTTC.

The chain links TRBV19 to TRBJ1-2, with D possibly matching TRBD1 (5 bases). There are 14 residues in the CDR3. The germline V gene has CDR1 LNHDA and CDR2 SQIVND (reference sequence). With 8 bases removed from V and 4 bases from J, the gap between germline ends came to 17 bases. The CDR3 loop is CASEKTGTVYGYTF. In DNA form, the CDR3 reads TGTGCCAGTGAGAAAACCGGGACGGTCTATGGCTACACCTTC.

The chain employs TRBV18 and TRBJ2-7; tentatively, D is TRBD1 or TRBD2 (6 bases each). Per germline, CDR1 KGHSH and CDR2 LQKENI. Trimming shortened V by 3 bases and J by 2 bases, and 11 bases separated the two germline ends. This CDR3 region has 14 residues. In DNA form, the CDR3 reads TGTGCCAGCTCACCCCTAGGGGGGACCTACGAGCAGTACTTC. This codes for CASSPLGGTYEQYF.

The rearrangement links TRBV2 to TRBJ2-1; TRBD2 might be the D (6 bases). In germline, CDR1 is SNHLY, CDR2 FYNNEI. Deletions cut 3 bases from V and 2 bases from J, with 11 bases between. This CDR3 is built from 15 residues. In nucleotides, the CDR3 is TGTGCCAGCAGTGAGGGGCGGGGCCCCTACAATGAGCAGTTCTTC. This gives the protein CASSEGRGPYNEQFF.

The chain couples TRBV27 to TRBJ2-3; a possible D gene is TRBD1 (6 bases). The CDR3 is made up of 14 amino acids. V lost 2 bases to trimming and J lost 4 bases, with 10 bases between them. Germline V CDR1 and CDR2: MNHEY, SMNVEV (reference sequence). CDR3 in DNA: TGTGCCAGCAGTTTAACAGGGTACGCAGATACGCAGTATTTT. Protein product: CASSLTGYADTQYF.

The V and J genes are TRBV11-2 and TRBJ2-7; a possible D gene is TRBD1 (7 bases). Germline assignment: CDR1 SGHAT and CDR2 FQNNGV. Trimming removed 3 bases at V and 1 base at J, with 19 bases between. The CDR3 is made up of 17 amino acids. CDR3 loop: CASSFYPGGGISYEQYF. The CDR3 coding sequence is TGTGCCAGCAGCTTCTATCCAGGAGGGGGCATTTCCTACGAGCAGTACTTC.

V usage is TRBV5-4 and J usage is TRBJ1-2; D call uncertain. This CDR3 comprises 14 residues. Germline lookup yields CDR1 SGHNT and CDR2 YYREEE (reference sequence). Trimming pared 1 base from V and 2 bases from J, leaving 9 bases between. Written as DNA, the CDR3 is TGTGCCAGCAGCTTGCGTAGCCTCAACTATGGCTACACCTTC. This codes for CASSLRSLNYGYTF.

Comments on this clone: A far larger clone is only one base removed, so a read error is likely. Other DNA sequences in the sample encode the same CDR3. The chain links TRBV30 to TRBJ2-3, with a possible D match to TRBD2 (6 bases). The CDR3 runs 14 residues. CDR1 GTSNPN and CDR2 SVGIG come from the germline V gene (reference sequence). CDR3 nucleotides: TGTGCCTGGATCCTTGCGGGGCCCGCAGATACACAGTATTTT. Its translation: CAWILAGPADTQYF.

This chain uses TRBV5-1 with TRBJ1-2, with a possible D match to TRBD1 (5 bases). The CDR3 runs 14 residues. V lost 6 bases and J lost 8, with 20 bases in between. CDR1 is SGHRS, CDR2 YFSETQ, per germline. In DNA, the CDR3 is TGCGCCAGCAAAGTTGATTCTGGGGCGGGCGGCTACACCTTC. Its translation is CASKVDSGAGGYTF.

This rearrangement joins TRBV13 to TRBJ2-7, with D hard to call. CDR1 and CDR2 (germline): PRHDT, FYEKMQ (reference sequence). The CDR3 spans 12 residues. With 5 bases removed from V and 4 bases from J, the gap between germline ends came to 9 bases. CDR3 sequence reads: CASSGTEYEQYF. The CDR3, as DNA: TGTGCCAGCAGCGGAACAGAATACGAGCAGTACTTC.

This sequence joins TRBV11-3 and TRBJ2-7; TRBD2 matches at 10 bases. Trimming at V came to 5 bases and at J to 0 bases, leaving 4 bases not matched to a gene. The CDR3 has 15 residues. CDR1 SGHNT and CDR2 YENEEA come from the germline V gene. The CDR3 is CASSQSSGGSYEQYF. In DNA form, the CDR3 reads TGTGCCAGCAGCCAATCTAGCGGGGGCTCCTACGAGCAGTACTTC.

The V and J genes are TRBV2 and TRBJ2-5; 13 positions agree with TRBD2. Looked up from germline, CDR1 is SNHLY and CDR2 is FYNNEI. This CDR3 spans 14 amino acids. Germline trimming cut 6 bases from V and 5 bases from J; bases unmatched to any gene: 3. The CDR3 reads CASRGTSGAETQYF. CDR3 bases: TGTGCCAGCAGGGGGACTAGCGGGGCGGAGACCCAGTACTTC.

The chain has TRBV7-9 and TRBJ2-7; D remains ambiguous. In germline, CDR1 is SEHNR, CDR2 FQNEAQ (reference sequence). The CDR3 length is 15 residues. With 5 bases removed from V and 0 bases from J, the gap between germline ends came to 14 bases. This CDR3 is CASSLRMRSSYEQYF. The DNA of the CDR3 is TGTGCCAGCAGCCTCAGGATGAGGAGCTCCTACGAGCAGTACTTC.

V usage is TRBV18 and J usage is TRBJ1-6; D unclear. The length of the CDR3 is 14 residues. V dropped 6 bases and J dropped 6 bases, with 12 bases sitting between them. CDR1 and CDR2 from the germline V gene are KGHSH and LQKENI. CDR3 in amino acids: CASSPANFNSPLHF. DNA of the CDR3: TGTGCCAGCTCCCCGGCCAACTTTAATTCACCCCTCCACTTT.

The chain is built from TRBV5-1 and TRBJ2-7; 8 bases align to TRBD2. Germline V lookup: CDR1 SGHRS, CDR2 YFSETQ. J lost 5 bases, V lost 4 bases, and 8 bases had no gene match. The CDR3 is 14 residues long. CDR3 DNA sequence: TGCGCCAGCAGCACTGGACTAGCAATCAACGAGCAGTACTTC. Translation: CASSTGLAINEQYF.